The 15 T cell receptor beta chains below come from one sample, sequenced in a study of shared clonotypes between healthy human individuals. Sequencing was performed with immunoSEQ multiplex PCR; in TCRdb, only in-frame clones are kept and a portion is missing. The sample records millions of clones, 90% to 95% being singletons. Only CD45RO-negative cells positively selected for CCR7 counted as naive CD8 cells, so terminally differentiated effector memory CD45RA+ cells were excluded. The sample comprised naive CD8+ T cells from PBMCs. These receptors were collected from a man between 18 and 35 years old in good health. Some clones in this sample may be carry-over from other donors' samples.

The rearrangement uses TRBV7-8 and TRBJ2-7; D remains unclear. The CDR3 length is 16 residues. The germline V gene has CDR1 SGHVS and CDR2 FQNEAQ. V lost 0 bases to trimming and J lost 0 bases, with 12 bases between them. The CDR3 region has the DNA TGTGCCAGCAGCTTAGCGGCGGTCAGCAACTCCTACGAGCAGTACTTC. Its translation is CASSLAAVSNSYEQYF. Complete variable domain (other parts from reference TRBV7-8 and TRBJ2-7): GAGVSQSPRYKVAKRGQDVALRCDPISGHVSLFWYQQALGQGPEFLTYFQNEAQLDKSGLPSDRFFAERPEGSVSTLKIQRTQQEDSAVYLCASSLAAVSNSYEQYFGPGTRLTVT.

J is TRBJ2-7 and V is TRBV7-9; no reliable D call. The ends were cut back, 5 bases at V and 1 base at J, with 12 bases in the middle. The CDR3 runs to 14 residues. The germline V gene encodes CDR1 SEHNR and CDR2 FQNEAQ (reference sequence). The CDR3 loop is CASSTTGRSYEQYF. CDR3 sequence (DNA): TGTGCCAGCAGCACCACCGGCCGTTCCTACGAGCAGTACTTC.

The J gene is TRBJ2-1, the V gene TRBV7-9; TRBD2 aligns across 8 bases. Germline V gives CDR1 SEHNR, CDR2 FQNEAQ (reference sequence). V dropped 1 base and J dropped 4; count of bases not matched to a gene: 9. This CDR3 region has 17 residues. The CDR3 bases are TGTGCCAGCAGCTTAGGAGGCTTAGCGGGACCTTACAATGAGCAGTTCTTC. The encoded protein is CASSLGGLAGPYNEQFF.

The J gene is TRBJ1-3, the V gene TRBV6-1; TRBD1 is a possible D gene (5 bases). Trimming cost V 5 bases and J 4 bases, with 15 bases left between them. CDR1 MNHNS and CDR2 SASEGT come from the germline V gene. CDR3 size: 15 residues. The CDR3 DNA follows: TGTGCCAGCAGTAAAGTAAGGGGATCGGGAAACACCATATATTTT. It specifies CASSKVRGSGNTIYF.

This clone was seen once. This sequence joins TRBV19 and TRBJ2-1, with D perhaps matching TRBD2 (5 bases). The germline V and J ends were trimmed by 3 bases and 3 bases, with 12 bases remaining between them. The CDR3 runs 15 residues. Germline loops: CDR1 LNHDA, CDR2 SQIVND (reference sequence). CDR3 nucleotides: TGTGCCAGTAGTATGAGGCTAGCCCACTACAATGAGCAGTTCTTC. It is translated as CASSMRLAHYNEQFF.

This rearrangement joins TRBV28 to TRBJ2-7; TRBD1 aligns across 10 bases. With 4 bases clipped from V and 5 bases from J, the junction kept 5 bases outside the gene matches. Germline CDR1 MDHEN, CDR2 SYDVKM. CDR3 size: 14 residues. DNA for the CDR3: TGTGCCAGCAGTTCCAGGGACAGGGGAAACGAGCAGTACTTC. Translated, it gives CASSSRDRGNEQYF. The full variable domain, in which reference TRBV28 and TRBJ2-7 provide the parts outside the CDR3, is DVKVTQSSRYLVKRTGEKVFLECVQDMDHENMFWYRQDPGLGLRLIYFSYDVKMKEKGDIPEGYSVSREKKERFSLILESASTNQTSMYLCASSSRDRGNEQYFGPGTRLTVT.

In DNA, the CDR3 is TGTGCCAGTATTTCGGTGTATTCACAGGCATCCACTGAAGCTTTCTTT. This gives the protein CASISVYSQASTEAFF. The chain links TRBV19 to TRBJ1-1, with a weak D call TRBD1 (5 bases). Germline CDR1 is LNHDA and CDR2 is SQIVND (reference sequence). This CDR3 comprises 16 residues. V was pared by 7 bases and J by 4 bases, with 22 bases between.

This sequence joins TRBV6-5 and TRBJ2-1; 11 positions match TRBD2. In germline, CDR1 is MNHEY, CDR2 SVGAGI. This CDR3 is 16 amino acids long. Unmatched junction bases numbered 5, after V lost 0 bases and J lost 7 bases. The DNA of the CDR3 is TGTGCCAGCAGTTACTCGTTATTAGCGGGAGGGAATGAGCAGTTCTTC. Translation gives CASSYSLLAGGNEQFF.

The V call is TRBV9, the J call TRBJ2-7, with D possibly being TRBD2 (6 bases). V gave up 0 bases and J gave up 6 bases, with 13 bases separating them. The CDR3 is 14 amino acids. Looked up from germline, CDR1 is SGDLS and CDR2 is YYNGEE. CDR3 protein: CASSVEVFGGEQYF. The CDR3 bases are TGTGCCAGCAGCGTAGAGGTGTTCGGGGGCGAGCAGTACTTC.

This chain joins TRBV15 and TRBJ2-7; the D gene is possibly TRBD1 (6 bases). Germline V gene data show CDR1 as LNHNV and CDR2 as YYDKDF (reference sequence). CDR3 length: 14 amino acids. The V end lost 7 bases, the J end lost 0 bases, and 13 bases lay between the germline ends. The chain's CDR3 is CATKSGTNSYEQYF. The CDR3 DNA reads as TGTGCCACCAAGTCCGGGACAAACTCCTACGAGCAGTACTTC.

The V gene is TRBV11-2, the J gene TRBJ1-2; D not resolved. The CDR3 totals 14 residues. Trimming removed 0 bases at V and 3 bases at J, with 8 bases between. Per germline, CDR1 SGHAT and CDR2 FQNNGV. The CDR3 nucleotides read TGTGCCAGCAGCTTAGAACCGGCCCACTATGGCTACACCTTC. It yields the protein CASSLEPAHYGYTF.

This chain links TRBV25-1 with TRBJ1-5; D gene unclear. V lost 6 bases to trimming and J lost 0 bases, with 12 bases between them. The CDR3 consists of 15 residues. Germline loops: CDR1 MGHDK, CDR2 SYGVNS. CDR3 nucleotides: TGTGCCAGCAGCCGGGCGACCTCTAGCAATCAGCCCCAGCATTTT. Amino acid sequence: CASSRATSSNQPQHF.

V and J are TRBV7-2 and TRBJ2-7; D is undetermined. V gave up 5 bases and J gave up 4 bases, with 18 bases separating them. The CDR3 is 15 amino acids. Germline V gene lookup returns CDR1 SGHTA and CDR2 FQGNSA. DNA for the CDR3: TGTGCCAGCAGCCCTTCTGGACCTGTCCCGTACGAGCAGTACTTC. It encodes CASSPSGPVPYEQYF. Filled out from reference TRBV7-2 and TRBJ2-7, the complete variable domain reads GAGVSQSPSNKVTEKGKDVELRCDPISGHTALYWYRQSLGQGLEFLIYFQGNSAPDKSGLPSDRFSAERTGGSVSTLTIQRTQQEDSAVYLCASSPSGPVPYEQYFGPGTRLTVT.

V usage is TRBV11-2 and J usage is TRBJ2-7, with 8 positions matching TRBD2. Looked up from germline, CDR1 is SGHAT and CDR2 is FQNNGV. The CDR3 has 20 residues. Unmatched junction bases numbered 22, after V lost 0 bases and J lost 6 bases. The CDR3 nucleotides are TGTGCCAGCAGCTTAGAGGGGAACCGCGGTTTAGCGGGACCCCGGTCCGAGCAGTACTTC. This encodes CASSLEGNRGLAGPRSEQYF.

The chain combines TRBV7-3 with TRBJ2-3; TRBD2 aligns across 8 bases. The junction had 5 bases not matched to a gene; V was cut back by 3 bases and J by 6 bases. Germline assignment: CDR1 SGHTA and CDR2 FQGTGA. This CDR3 has 14 amino acids. For the CDR3, the DNA is TGTGCCAGCAGCTTGAGCGGGAGCGCGGATACGCAGTATTTT. It translates to CASSLSGSADTQYF.